This is a list of T cell receptor beta chains from one sample in a study of cytomegalovirus exposure and HLA in healthy donors. TCRdb's table, derived via immunoSEQ multiplex PCR, lists solely in-frame clones and lacks some. This table holds approximately 120,000 clones, about 78% found once. Source material: PBMCs. The receptors were sampled from a woman aged 40 to 49 in good health and CMV-seropositive. CDR3s include the opening cysteine and the closing phenylalanine or tryptophan. The order of the fields is J gene, V gene, CDR3 length, D gene, clone size, CDR3 protein, CDR3 DNA. A D gene is named only where the DNA matches it firmly. Size values are once, few and many counts, or a class for expanded clones, and some rows have none.

TRBJ1-4 | TRBV4-1 | 17 | . | . | CASSHRTGMITNEKLFF | TGCGCCAGCAGCCACCGGACGGGGATGATAACTAATGAAAAACTGTTTTTT
TRBJ2-7 | TRBV5-1 | 11 | . | . | CASSVGGEQYF | TGCGCCAGCAGCGTCGGCGGCGAGCAGTACTTC
TRBJ2-5 | TRBV5-1 | 15 | TRBD2 | . | CASSLLSGGQETQYF | TGCGCCAGCAGCTTGCTTAGCGGGGGACAGGAGACCCAGTACTTC
TRBJ2-7 | TRBV6-1 | 11 | . | many | CASSATYEQYF | TGTGCCAGCAGTGCCACCTACGAGCAGTACTTC
TRBJ1-1 | TRBV30 | 15 | . | . | CAWRWGAGWATEAFF | TGTGCCTGGAGGTGGGGTGCGGGGTGGGCCACTGAAGCTTTCTTT
TRBJ2-4 | TRBV6-4 | 15 | . | . | CASRLLGGRGNIQYF | TGTGCCAGCCGCTTGTTGGGGGGTCGGGGGAACATTCAGTACTTC
TRBJ1-2 | TRBV30 | 12 | . | once | CARQGQGTGYTF | TGTGCCCGGCAGGGGCAGGGCACGGGCTACACCTTC
TRBJ2-1 | TRBV13 | 11 | . | few | CASSLYWEQFF | TGTGCCAGCAGCTTATACTGGGAGCAGTTCTTC
TRBJ1-4 | TRBV28 | 15 | TRBD1 | . | CASSLGSRGNEKLFF | TGTGCCAGCAGTTTAGGGAGCAGGGGGAATGAAAAACTGTTTTTT
TRBJ1-4 | TRBV9 | 17 | TRBD1 | . | CASSVVGNRGPNEKLFF | TGTGCCAGCAGCGTAGTCGGGAACAGGGGGCCTAATGAAAAACTGTTTTTT
TRBJ1-2 | TRBV6-5 | 15 | TRBD1 | . | CASSYPRTGRYGYTF | TGTGCCAGCAGTTACCCAAGGACAGGGAGGTATGGCTACACCTTC
TRBJ2-2 | TRBV6-1 | 15 | TRBD2 | . | CASTPLAGSTGELFF | TGTGCCAGCACCCCCCTAGCGGGCAGCACCGGGGAGCTGTTTTTT
TRBJ2-7 | TRBV7-9 | 15 | TRBD2 | once | CASSLAVGGGYEQYF | TGTGCCAGCAGCTTAGCTGTCGGGGGGGGATACGAGCAGTACTTC
TRBJ2-6 | TRBV5-1 | 14 | . | . | CASSRGTGANVLTF | TGCGCCAGCAGCAGGGGGACTGGGGCCAACGTCCTGACTTTC
TRBJ2-7 | TRBV29-1 | 12 | . | once | CSASGSTYEQYF | TGCAGCGCCTCCGGGTCTACCTACGAGCAGTACTTC
TRBJ1-6 | TRBV18 | 15 | TRBD1 | . | CASSLPGQGNSPLHF | TGTGCCAGCTCACTACCGGGACAGGGAAATTCACCCCTCCACTTT
TRBJ1-1 | TRBV6-1 | 15 | TRBD1 | . | CASSAIQGAYTEAFF | TGTGCCAGCAGTGCGATACAGGGGGCCTACACTGAAGCTTTCTTT
TRBJ2-5 | TRBV19 | 13 | TRBD1 | . | CASRKTGGETQYF | TGTGCCAGCCGTAAGACAGGGGGAGAGACCCAGTACTTC